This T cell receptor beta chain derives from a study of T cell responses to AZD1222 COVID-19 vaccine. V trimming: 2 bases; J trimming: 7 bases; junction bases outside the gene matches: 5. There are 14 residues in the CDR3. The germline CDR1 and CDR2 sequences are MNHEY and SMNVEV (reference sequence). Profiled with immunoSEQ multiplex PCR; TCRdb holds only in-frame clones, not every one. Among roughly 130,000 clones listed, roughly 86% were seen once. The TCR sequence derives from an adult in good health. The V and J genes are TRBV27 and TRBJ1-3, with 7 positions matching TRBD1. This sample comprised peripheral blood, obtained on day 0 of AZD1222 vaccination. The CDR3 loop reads CASSLNRGGNTIYF. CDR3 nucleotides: TGTGCCAGCAGTTTAAACAGGGGAGGCAACACCATATATTTT.